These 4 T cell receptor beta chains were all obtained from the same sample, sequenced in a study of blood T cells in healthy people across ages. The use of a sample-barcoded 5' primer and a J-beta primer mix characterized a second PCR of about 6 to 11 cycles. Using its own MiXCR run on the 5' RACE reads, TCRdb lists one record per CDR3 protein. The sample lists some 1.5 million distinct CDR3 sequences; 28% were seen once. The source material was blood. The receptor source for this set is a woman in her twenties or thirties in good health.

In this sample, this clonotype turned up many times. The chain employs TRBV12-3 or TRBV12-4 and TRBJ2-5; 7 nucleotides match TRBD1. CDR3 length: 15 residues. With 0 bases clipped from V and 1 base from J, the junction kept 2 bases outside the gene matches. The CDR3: CASSLAGQVQETQYF. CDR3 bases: TGTGCCAGCAGTTTAGCTGGACAGGTCCAAGAGACCCAGTACTTC.

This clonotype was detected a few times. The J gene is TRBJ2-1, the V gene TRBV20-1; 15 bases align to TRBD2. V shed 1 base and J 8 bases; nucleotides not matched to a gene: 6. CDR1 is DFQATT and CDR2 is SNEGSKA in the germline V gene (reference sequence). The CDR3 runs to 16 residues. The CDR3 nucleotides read TGCAGTGCTAGAGGGACTAGCGGGGGGGCCCTAGATGAGCAGTTCTTC. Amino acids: CSARGTSGGALDEQFF.

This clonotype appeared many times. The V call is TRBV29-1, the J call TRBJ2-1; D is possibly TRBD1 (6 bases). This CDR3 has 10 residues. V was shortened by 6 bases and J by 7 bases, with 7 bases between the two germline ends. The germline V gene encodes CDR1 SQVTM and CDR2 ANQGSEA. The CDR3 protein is CSVGQNEQFF. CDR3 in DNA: TGCAGCGTCGGACAGAATGAGCAGTTCTTC.

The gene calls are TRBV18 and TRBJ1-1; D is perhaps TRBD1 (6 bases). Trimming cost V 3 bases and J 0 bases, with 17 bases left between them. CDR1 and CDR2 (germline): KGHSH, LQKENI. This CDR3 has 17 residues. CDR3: CASSPLTGHKVNTEAFF. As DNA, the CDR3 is TGTGCCAGCTCACCCTTAACAGGGCATAAGGTGAACACTGAAGCTTTCTTT.